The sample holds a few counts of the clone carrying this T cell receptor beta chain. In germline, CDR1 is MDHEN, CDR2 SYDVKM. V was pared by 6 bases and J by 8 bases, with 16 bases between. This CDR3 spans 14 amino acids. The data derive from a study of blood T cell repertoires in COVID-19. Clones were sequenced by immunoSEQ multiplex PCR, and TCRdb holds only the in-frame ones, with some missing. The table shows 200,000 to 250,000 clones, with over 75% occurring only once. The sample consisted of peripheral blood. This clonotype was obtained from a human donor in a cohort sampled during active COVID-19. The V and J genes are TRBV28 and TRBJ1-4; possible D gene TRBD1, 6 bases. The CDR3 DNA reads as TGTGCCAGCAGCCTCCTGGACAGTTGGGAAAAACTGTTTTTT. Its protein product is CASSLLDSWEKLFF.